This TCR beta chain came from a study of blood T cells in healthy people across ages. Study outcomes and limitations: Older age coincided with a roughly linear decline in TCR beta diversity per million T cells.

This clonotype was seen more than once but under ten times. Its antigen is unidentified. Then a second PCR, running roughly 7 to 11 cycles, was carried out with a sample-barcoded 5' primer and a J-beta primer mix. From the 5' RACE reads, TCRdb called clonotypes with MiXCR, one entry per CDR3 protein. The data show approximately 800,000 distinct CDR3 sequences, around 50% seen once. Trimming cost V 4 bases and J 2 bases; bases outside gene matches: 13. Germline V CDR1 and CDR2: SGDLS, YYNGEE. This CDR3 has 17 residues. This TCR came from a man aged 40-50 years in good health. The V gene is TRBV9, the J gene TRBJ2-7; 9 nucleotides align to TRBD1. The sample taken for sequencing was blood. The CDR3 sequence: CASSHPRLGQGTYEQYF. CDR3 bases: TGTGCCAGCAGCCATCCTCGATTGGGACAGGGAACCTACGAGCAGTACTTC.